Below, 13 T cell receptor beta chains from the same sample are listed, as sequenced in a study of CD8+ T cells in alopecia areata. The treatment here: oral pan-JAK inhibitor, 5-10 mg twice daily. Sequencing used cDNA as its template, made by extracting RNA and reverse transcribing it. This table comes from immunoSEQ multiplex PCR, and its TCRdb copy is limited to in-frame clones, with some not included. Found here are 150,000 to 200,000 clones, roughly three fifths of them singletons; the top ten hold roughly 1.3%. This specimen consisted of CD4+ T cells sorted from blood, obtained between weeks 47 and 50, from a patient treated with tofacitinib. The receptors stem from a human donor with alopecia areata.

The chain employs TRBV5-1 and TRBJ2-3, with D tentatively TRBD1 or TRBD2 (6 bases each). The V end lost 4 bases, the J end lost 1 base, and 19 bases lay between the germline ends. CDR3 length equals 17 residues. In germline, CDR1 is SGHRS, CDR2 YFSETQ. As DNA, the CDR3 is TGCGCCAGCAGCCAAAGGGAGCCGAGGGGGGGCACAGATACGCAGTATTTT. This codes for CASSQREPRGGTDTQYF.

Only one count was recorded for this clone. The chain carries TRBV9 and TRBJ2-7; possible D gene TRBD1, 5 bases. The CDR3 sequence is 15 residues long. V was pared by 0 bases and J by 1 base, with 11 bases between. Germline V gene sequence: CDR1 SGDLS, CDR2 YYNGEE. The CDR3 loop reads CASSVDLTASYEQYF. The CDR3 DNA follows: TGTGCCAGCAGCGTAGACCTGACAGCTTCCTACGAGCAGTACTTC.

The J gene is TRBJ1-6, the V gene TRBV14, with a possible D match to TRBD1 (5 bases). The CDR3 totals 14 residues. In germline, CDR1 is SGHDN, CDR2 FVKESK. Trimming cost V 2 bases and J 3 bases, with 5 bases left between them. CDR3 sequence (DNA): TGTGCCAGCAGCCAACAGGGCTATAATTCACCCCTCCACTTT. Translated, it gives CASSQQGYNSPLHF.

This clone was picked up a small number of times. The V call is TRBV30, the J call TRBJ2-7, with no clear D. Germline loops: CDR1 GTSNPN, CDR2 SVGIG (reference sequence). Trimming shortened V by 1 base and J by 7 bases, and 8 bases separated the two germline ends. The CDR3 runs to 11 residues. CDR3 protein: CAWSGNREQYF. The DNA for the CDR3 is TGTGCCTGGAGTGGAAATAGGGAGCAGTACTTC.

In nucleotides, the CDR3 is TGTGCCAGCAGAGACGACAGGAACACTGAAGCTTTCTTT. Its translation is CASRDDRNTEAFF. This chain links TRBV6-5 with TRBJ1-1; TRBD1 might be the D (5 bases). The germline V gene has CDR1 MNHEY and CDR2 SVGAGI. The length of the CDR3 is 13 residues. V gave up 6 bases and J gave up 1 base, with 9 bases separating them.

CDR3 DNA: TGTGCCACCAGCAAGACTAGCGAGTCAGATACGCAGTATTTT. As protein: CATSKTSESDTQYF. The chain has TRBV15 and TRBJ2-3, with TRBD2 matching over 8 bases. The trim removed 4 bases at V and 4 bases at J, leaving 4 bases unmatched. This CDR3 is 14 amino acids long. Germline CDR1 LNHNV, CDR2 YYDKDF (reference sequence). The full variable domain, completed using reference TRBV15 and TRBJ2-3, is DAMVIQNPRYQVTQFGKPVTLSCSQTLNHNVMYWYQQKSSQAPKLLFHYYDKDFNNEADTPDNFQSRRPNTSFCFLDIRSPGLGDTAMYLCATSKTSESDTQYFGPGTRLTVL.

The chain couples TRBV7-2 to TRBJ1-2; D remains unclear. Germline V gene sequence: CDR1 SGHTA, CDR2 FQGNSA. The CDR3 has 15 residues. Trimming took 2 bases from V and 4 from J, leaving 14 bases between them. CDR3 nucleotides: TGTGCCAGCAGCTTAAACGGGCAGAGAATCTATGGCTACACCTTC. Translation gives CASSLNGQRIYGYTF.

Details on this clone: The identical CDR3 is also encoded by other nucleotide sequences in the sample. The V call is TRBV6-5, the J call TRBJ1-2; the D gene is possibly TRBD1 (6 bases). This CDR3 contains 13 residues. V lost 6 bases, J lost 2 bases, and 10 bases lay in between. The germline V gene encodes CDR1 MNHEY and CDR2 SVGAGI. CDR3 coding DNA: TGTGCCAGCAGCCCGACAGGAAACTATGGCTACACCTTC. Translation gives CASSPTGNYGYTF.

V usage is TRBV29-1 and J usage is TRBJ2-2; D ambiguous. From germline, CDR1 is SQVTM and CDR2 ANQGSEA. This CDR3 comprises 12 residues. Trimming took off 7 bases at V and 4 bases at J, with 10 bases between the two ends. For the CDR3, the DNA is TGCAGCGCTAGGCAGCCCACCGGGGAGCTGTTTTTT. It codes for CSARQPTGELFF.

This clone turned up a few times. This chain joins TRBV30 and TRBJ2-3; D gene uncertain. The CDR3 consists of 12 residues. CDR1 GTSNPN and CDR2 SVGIG come from the germline V gene (reference sequence). Trimming took 2 bases from V and 5 from J, leaving 8 bases between them. In nucleotides, the CDR3 is TGTGCCTGGAGTACTCTCGGAGATACGCAGTATTTT. Its translation is CAWSTLGDTQYF. Supplemented by reference TRBV30 and TRBJ2-3, the full variable domain reads SQTIHQWPATLVQPVGSPLSLECTVEGTSNPNLYWYRQAAGRGLQLLFYSVGIGQISSEVPQNLSASRPQDRQFILSSKKLLLSDSGFYLCAWSTLGDTQYFGPGTRLTVL.

The CDR3 is CASSGSAATGELFF. The CDR3 coding sequence is TGTGCCAGCAGTGGGTCGGCTGCCACCGGGGAGCTGTTTTTT. V and J are TRBV6-5 and TRBJ2-2, with no clear D. V was cut by 5 bases and J by 4 bases, with 11 bases left in between. Germline V CDR1 and CDR2: MNHEY, SVGAGI. The CDR3 has 14 amino acids.

This chain links TRBV29-1 with TRBJ2-3, with 8 bases fitting TRBD1. Germline trimming cut 4 bases from V and 1 base from J; bases unmatched to any gene: 10. Germline CDR1 and CDR2: SQVTM and ANQGSEA. The CDR3 is made up of 16 amino acids. The CDR3 is CSVVSLDREGTDTQYF. In nucleotides, the CDR3 is TGCAGCGTTGTCTCTTTGGACAGGGAGGGCACAGATACGCAGTATTTT.

The table lists this clone with a few counts. The gene calls are TRBV6-1 and TRBJ2-2; TRBD2 matches 9 bases. Trimming took 4 bases from V and 0 from J; bases not matched to a gene: 6. Germline V gene lookup returns CDR1 MNHNS and CDR2 SASEGT. CDR3 length: 17 amino acids. The CDR3 DNA reads as TGTGCCAGCAGTGTCCCTAGCGGGGATACGAACACCGGGGAGCTGTTTTTT. Translated: CASSVPSGDTNTGELFF.